This TCR beta chain was profiled in a study of vaccination and CD4 T cells after COVID-19. There are 15 residues in the CDR3. The ends were cut back, 3 bases at V and 2 bases at J, with 11 bases in the middle. CDR1 is MGHDK and CDR2 is SYGVNS in the germline V gene. Concerning this clonotype itself: The antigen remains unidentified.

Sequencing of the DNA from cultured CD4+ T cells was carried out with the Oncomine TCR Beta short-read assay. MiXCR, applied by TCRdb to the PCR reads, yields one record per CDR3 protein. The sample yields about 20,000 distinct CDR3 sequences, around 53% seen once. Described treatment: approximately 9-day PBMC culture with coronavirus spike peptide pools or control peptides (ViraFEST assay). V gene TRBV25-1 combines with J gene TRBJ1-3, with D tentatively TRBD1 (6 bases). This clonotype was obtained from a human donor who had recovered from COVID-19. Sequenced sample: CD4+ T cells from blood, cultured in vitro. This CDR3 reads CASSELGQTGNTIYF. CDR3 in DNA: TGTGCCAGCAGTGAGCTGGGACAAACTGGAAACACCATATATTTT.